This TCR beta chain was captured by sequencing in a study of T cell responses to AZD1222 COVID-19 vaccine. Data came from immunoSEQ multiplex PCR; TCRdb stores just in-frame clones and leaves some out. The sample shows 150,000 or so clones, roughly nine tenths of them seen only once. Study-wide points: Repertoires were obtained solely post-peak T cell response. Across spike, vaccine-associated CD4 TCRs were found, dominant at 160-218 and 743-854. Only a handful of AZD1222 recipients, several in all, had baseline seropositivity.

A remark on this clone: Antigen specificity is unknown.

Doses given second, at about 4 or about 12 weeks, were pooled. The specimen comprised peripheral blood, sampled 28 days after the second AZD1222 dose. The origin of this receptor is an adult who received the AZD1222 COVID-19 vaccine.

CDR3 loop: CASSWTGGESPLHF. The CDR3 coding sequence is TGTGCCAGCAGCTGGACTGGAGGGGAGTCACCCCTCCACTTT. The genes are TRBV11-3 and TRBJ1-6; the D gene is possibly TRBD1 (5 bases). Per the germline V gene, CDR1 is SGHNT and CDR2 is YENEEA. Between the trimmed V and J ends, which lost 4 bases and 10 bases, there was a span of 14 bases. The CDR3 runs 14 residues.